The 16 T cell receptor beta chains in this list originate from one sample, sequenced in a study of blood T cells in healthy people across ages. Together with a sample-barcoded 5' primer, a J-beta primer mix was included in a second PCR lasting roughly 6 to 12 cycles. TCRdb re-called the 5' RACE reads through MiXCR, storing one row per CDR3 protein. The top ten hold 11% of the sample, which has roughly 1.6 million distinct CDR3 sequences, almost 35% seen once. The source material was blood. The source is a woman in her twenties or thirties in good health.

The CDR3 nucleotides read TGTGCCAGCAGCCCATCTACAGGAGTCGGGTTCCACGAGCAGTACTTC. This translates into CASSPSTGVGFHEQYF. The chain joins TRBV4-2 to TRBJ2-7; D is possibly TRBD1 (5 bases). Looked up from germline, CDR1 is LGHNA and CDR2 is YNFKEQ. This CDR3 contains 16 residues. The V gene lost 4 bases and the J gene lost 5 bases, with 21 bases spanning the gap.

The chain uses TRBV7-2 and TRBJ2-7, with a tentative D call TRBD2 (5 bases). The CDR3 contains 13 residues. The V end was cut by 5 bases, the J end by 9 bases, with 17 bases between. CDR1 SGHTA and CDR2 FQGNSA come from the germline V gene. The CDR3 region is CASSPRTGIWQYF. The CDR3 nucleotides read TGTGCCAGCAGCCCCAGGACGGGGATATGGCAGTACTTC.

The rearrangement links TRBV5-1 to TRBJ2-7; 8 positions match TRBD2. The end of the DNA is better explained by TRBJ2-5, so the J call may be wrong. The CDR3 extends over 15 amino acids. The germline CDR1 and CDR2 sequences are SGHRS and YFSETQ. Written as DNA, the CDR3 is TGCGCCAGCAGGAGATGGGCAGCGGGAGACGAGACCCAGTACTTC. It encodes CASRRWAAGDETQYF.

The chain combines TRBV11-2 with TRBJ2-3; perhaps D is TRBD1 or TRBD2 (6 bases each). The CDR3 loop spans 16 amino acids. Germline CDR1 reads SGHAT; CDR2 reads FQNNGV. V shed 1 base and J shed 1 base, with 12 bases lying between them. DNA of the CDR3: TGTGCCAGCAGCTTAGTAGGGGGGTCGCGCACAGATACGCAGTATTTT. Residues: CASSLVGGSRTDTQYF.

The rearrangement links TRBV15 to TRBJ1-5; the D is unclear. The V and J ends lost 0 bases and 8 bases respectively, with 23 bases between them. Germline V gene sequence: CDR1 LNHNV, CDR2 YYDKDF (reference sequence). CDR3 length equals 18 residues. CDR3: CATSRDTRANTREEPQHF. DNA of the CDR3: TGTGCCACCAGCAGAGATACGCGCGCCAACACCCGGGAGGAGCCCCAGCATTTT. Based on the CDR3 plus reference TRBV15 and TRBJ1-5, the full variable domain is DAMVIQNPRYQVTQFGKPVTLSCSQTLNHNVMYWYQQKSSQAPKLLFHYYDKDFNNEADTPDNFQSRRPNTSFCFLDIRSPGLGDTAMYLCATSRDTRANTREEPQHFGDGTRLSIL.

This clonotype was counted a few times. CDR3 region: CASSSGLASSGANVLTF. DNA for the CDR3: TGCGCCAGCAGCTCTGGACTGGCAAGCTCTGGGGCCAACGTCCTGACTTTC. The chain is built from TRBV5-1 and TRBJ2-6; D possibly corresponds to TRBD2 (5 bases). V was clipped by 3 bases and J by 0 bases, with 13 bases between them. The CDR3 totals 17 residues. The germline V gene encodes CDR1 SGHRS and CDR2 YFSETQ.

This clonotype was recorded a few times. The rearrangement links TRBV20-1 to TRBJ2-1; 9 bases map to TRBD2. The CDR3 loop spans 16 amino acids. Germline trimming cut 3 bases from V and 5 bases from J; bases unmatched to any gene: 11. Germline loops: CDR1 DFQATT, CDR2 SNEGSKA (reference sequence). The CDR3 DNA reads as TGCAGTGCTAGCGGCGGGGGGGCCAGAGCCAACAATGAGCAGTTCTTC. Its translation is CSASGGGARANNEQFF.

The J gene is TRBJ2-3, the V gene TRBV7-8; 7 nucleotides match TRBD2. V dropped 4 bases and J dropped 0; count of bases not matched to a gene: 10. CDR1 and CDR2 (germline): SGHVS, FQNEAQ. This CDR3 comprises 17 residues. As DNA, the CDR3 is TGTGCCAGCAGCTCGCTTGATGGCGGGAGTAGCACAGATACGCAGTATTTT. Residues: CASSSLDGGSSTDTQYF.

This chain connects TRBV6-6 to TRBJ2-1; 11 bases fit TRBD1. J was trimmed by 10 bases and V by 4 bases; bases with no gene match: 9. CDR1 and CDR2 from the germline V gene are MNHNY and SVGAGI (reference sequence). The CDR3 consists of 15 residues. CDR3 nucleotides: TGTGCCAGCAGTTCGGGACAGGGGGACAGCAACGAGCAGTTCTTC. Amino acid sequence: CASSSGQGDSNEQFF.

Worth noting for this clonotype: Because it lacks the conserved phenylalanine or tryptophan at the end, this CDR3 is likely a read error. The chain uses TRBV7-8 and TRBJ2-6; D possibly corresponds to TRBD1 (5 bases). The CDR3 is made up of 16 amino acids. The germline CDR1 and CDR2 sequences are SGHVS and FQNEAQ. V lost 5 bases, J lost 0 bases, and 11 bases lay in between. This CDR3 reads CASSATEISGANVLTC. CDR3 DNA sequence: TGTGCCAGCAGCGCGACAGAAATCTCTGGGGCCAACGTCCTGACTTGC.

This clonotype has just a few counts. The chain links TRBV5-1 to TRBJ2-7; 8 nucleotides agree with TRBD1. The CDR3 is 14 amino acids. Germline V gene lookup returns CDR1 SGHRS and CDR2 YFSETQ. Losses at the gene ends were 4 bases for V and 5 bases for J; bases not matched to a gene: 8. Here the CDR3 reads CASSRDRGYNEQYF. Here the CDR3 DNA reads TGCGCCAGCAGCCGCGACAGGGGATACAACGAGCAGTACTTC.

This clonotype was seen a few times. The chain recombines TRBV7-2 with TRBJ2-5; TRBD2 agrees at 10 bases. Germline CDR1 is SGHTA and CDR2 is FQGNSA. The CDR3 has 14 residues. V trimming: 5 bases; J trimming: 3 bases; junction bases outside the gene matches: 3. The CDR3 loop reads CASSPSGREETQYF. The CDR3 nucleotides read TGTGCCAGCAGCCCGAGCGGGAGGGAAGAGACCCAGTACTTC.

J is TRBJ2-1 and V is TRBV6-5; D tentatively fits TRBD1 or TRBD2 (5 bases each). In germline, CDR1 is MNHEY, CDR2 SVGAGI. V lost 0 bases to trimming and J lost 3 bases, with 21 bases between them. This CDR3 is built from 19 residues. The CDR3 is CASSYSMDEVGRSYNEQFF. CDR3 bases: TGTGCCAGCAGTTACTCGATGGACGAAGTGGGACGAAGCTACAATGAGCAGTTCTTC.

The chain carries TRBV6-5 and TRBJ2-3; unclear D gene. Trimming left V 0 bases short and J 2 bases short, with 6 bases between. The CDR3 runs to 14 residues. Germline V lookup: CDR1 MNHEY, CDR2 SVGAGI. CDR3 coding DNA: TGTGCCAGCAGTTACTCGGCAAACACAGATACGCAGTATTTT. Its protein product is CASSYSANTDTQYF.

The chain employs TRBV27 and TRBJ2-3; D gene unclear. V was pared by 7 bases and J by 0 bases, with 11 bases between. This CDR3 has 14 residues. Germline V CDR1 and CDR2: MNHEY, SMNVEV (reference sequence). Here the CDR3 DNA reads TGTGCCAGCAACGAAAGGATAAGCACAGATACGCAGTATTTT. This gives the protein CASNERISTDTQYF.

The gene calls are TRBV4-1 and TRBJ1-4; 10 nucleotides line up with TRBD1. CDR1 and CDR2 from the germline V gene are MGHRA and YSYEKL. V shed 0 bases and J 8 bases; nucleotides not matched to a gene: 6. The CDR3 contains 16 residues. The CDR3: CASSQDLGTGVEKLFF. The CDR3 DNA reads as TGCGCCAGCAGCCAAGATCTGGGGACAGGGGTCGAAAAACTGTTTTTT.